What follows are 27 T cell receptor beta chains derived from one specimen sequenced in a study of blood T cell repertoires in COVID-19. Assay used: immunoSEQ multiplex PCR; TCRdb lists only in-frame clones, some missing. The table has 75,000 or so clones, roughly four fifths seen once. The sequenced material came from peripheral blood. Receptor source: a man in his 60s with acute or convalescent COVID-19.

This chain uses TRBV28 with TRBJ2-1; 11 bases line up with TRBD2. The CDR3 consists of 15 residues. J was trimmed by 8 bases and V by 5 bases; bases with no gene match: 8. Germline CDR1 MDHEN, CDR2 SYDVKM. Here the CDR3 reads CASSPTSGRVHEQFF. The CDR3 DNA reads as TGTGCCAGCAGTCCAACTAGCGGGAGAGTCCATGAGCAGTTCTTC.

Only a few counts were recorded for this clone. The chain combines TRBV19 with TRBJ2-2; D gene unclear. The CDR3 has 13 residues. V gave up 5 bases and J gave up 1 base, with 5 bases separating them. Germline V gene lookup returns CDR1 LNHDA and CDR2 SQIVND (reference sequence). The CDR3 loop is CASSRRNTGELFF. For the CDR3, the DNA is TGTGCCAGTAGTCGGAGGAACACCGGGGAGCTGTTTTTT.

CDR3 DNA: TGTGCCTGGGGGGGACAGGGGCAGTCACCCCTCCACTTT. Translated, it gives CAWGGQGQSPLHF. The chain employs TRBV30 and TRBJ1-6, with 10 bases matching TRBD1. V lost 5 bases to trimming and J lost 10 bases; unmatched junction nucleotides: 5. CDR1 and CDR2 (germline): GTSNPN, SVGIG (reference sequence). The CDR3 runs 13 residues.

V usage is TRBV3-1 (or the pseudogene TRBV3-2) and J usage is TRBJ1-6, with D uncertain. The germline V and J ends were trimmed by 8 bases and 1 base, with 9 bases remaining between them. Per the germline V gene, CDR1 is LGHDT and CDR2 is YNNKEL (reference sequence). The CDR3 has 14 residues. CDR3 protein: CASRRGSYNSPLHF. Written as DNA, the CDR3 is TGTGCCAGCCGGCGGGGTTCCTATAATTCACCCCTCCACTTT.

This clone has more than one count but fewer than ten. CDR3 in amino acids: CASTTGGPSYEQYF. CDR3 coding DNA: TGTGCCAGCACGACAGGGGGTCCATCCTACGAGCAGTACTTC. V is TRBV6-5 and J is TRBJ2-7, with 9 bases that match TRBD1. Trimming removed 7 bases from V and 1 base from J; junction bases left unmatched: 5. Germline V gene data show CDR1 as MNHEY and CDR2 as SVGAGI. The CDR3 extends over 14 amino acids.

This chain connects TRBV11-2 to TRBJ1-6; 9 positions agree with TRBD1. Germline V CDR1 and CDR2: SGHAT, FQNNGV. The CDR3 covers 15 residues. J was trimmed by 10 bases and V by 3 bases; bases with no gene match: 7. CDR3 protein: CASSLAGQGKSPLHF. In DNA, the CDR3 is TGTGCCAGCAGCTTGGCGGGACAGGGCAAATCACCCCTCCACTTT. Looking up the rest from reference TRBV11-2 and TRBJ1-6 gives the full variable domain: EAGVAQSPRYKIIEKRQSVAFWCNPISGHATLYWYQQILGQGPKLLIQFQNNGVVDDSQLPKDRFSAERLKGVDSTLKIQPAKLEDSAVYLCASSLAGQGKSPLHFGNGTRLTVT.

The table lists this clone with a count of one. V is TRBV7-2 and J is TRBJ2-5; D call uncertain. Germline CDR1 is SGHTA and CDR2 is FQGNSA. This CDR3 is 11 amino acids long. The V and J ends lost 4 bases and 2 bases respectively, with 2 bases between them. The CDR3 loop is CASSSQETQYF. The CDR3 DNA reads as TGTGCCAGCAGCTCACAAGAGACCCAGTACTTC. Using reference TRBV7-2 and TRBJ2-5 for the parts outside the CDR3, the full variable domain is GAGVSQSPSNKVTEKGKDVELRCDPISGHTALYWYRQSLGQGLEFLIYFQGNSAPDKSGLPSDRFSAERTGGSVSTLTIQRTQQEDSAVYLCASSSQETQYFGPGTRLLVL.

The chain carries TRBV7-2 and TRBJ2-2; D is perhaps TRBD1 (6 bases). V was shortened by 2 bases and J by 7 bases, with 17 bases between the two germline ends. Per the germline V gene, CDR1 is SGHTA and CDR2 is FQGNSA. The CDR3 runs to 16 residues. The CDR3 nucleotides read TGTGCCAGCAGCTTACAGGGGTCACGTTCAAGCGGGGAGCTGTTTTTT. It encodes CASSLQGSRSSGELFF.

The V and J genes are TRBV5-1 and TRBJ1-4; TRBD1 matches 7 bases. The CDR3 consists of 15 residues. The trim removed 1 base at V and 7 bases at J, leaving 7 bases unmatched. CDR1 and CDR2 (germline): SGHRS, YFSETQ. CDR3 residues: CASSLFDRDSEKLFF. The CDR3 DNA follows: TGCGCCAGCAGCTTGTTCGACCGGGACAGTGAAAAACTGTTTTTT.

This clone occurred once. J is TRBJ2-7 and V is TRBV7-2, with TRBD2 matching over 14 bases. CDR1 is SGHTA and CDR2 is FQGNSA in the germline V gene. The CDR3 runs to 16 residues. V lost 4 bases, J lost 4 bases, and 6 bases stayed unmatched. The CDR3 loop is CASSSPGLAGVYEQYF. The CDR3 DNA follows: TGTGCCAGCAGCTCGCCGGGACTAGCGGGGGTATACGAGCAGTACTTC. The variable domain in full, completed from reference TRBV7-2 and TRBJ2-7, reads GAGVSQSPSNKVTEKGKDVELRCDPISGHTALYWYRQSLGQGLEFLIYFQGNSAPDKSGLPSDRFSAERTGGSVSTLTIQRTQQEDSAVYLCASSSPGLAGVYEQYFGPGTRLTVT.

V is TRBV7-2 and J is TRBJ2-7, with TRBD2 matching 13 bases. The trim removed 7 bases at V and 7 bases at J, leaving 7 bases unmatched. This CDR3 is built from 14 residues. From germline, CDR1 is SGHTA and CDR2 FQGNSA. CDR3 in DNA: TGTGCCAGCAACCGCGGACTAGCGGGAGAAGAGCAGTACTTC. It yields the protein CASNRGLAGEEQYF.

The chain has TRBV19 and TRBJ1-5; 8 positions agree with TRBD1. The CDR3 loop spans 18 amino acids. V shed 7 bases, J shed 4 bases, and the junction held 18 bases outside the gene matches. Germline CDR1 and CDR2: LNHDA and SQIVND (reference sequence). The CDR3 bases are TGTGCCAGTACCACAGACCGGGACAGGAGATCGGTAAATCAGCCCCAGCATTTT. It translates to CASTTDRDRRSVNQPQHF.

This chain joins TRBV7-9 and TRBJ2-7; 9 bases agree with TRBD2. J lost 0 bases, V lost 5 bases, and 8 bases had no gene match. This CDR3 has 16 residues. CDR1 is SEHNR and CDR2 is FQNEAQ in the germline V gene (reference sequence). As DNA, the CDR3 is TGTGCCAGCAGCCAATGGCTAGCGGGACACTCCTACGAGCAGTACTTC. As protein: CASSQWLAGHSYEQYF.

Here the CDR3 reads CASRPPGGTMNTF. In DNA form, the CDR3 reads TGTGCCAGCAGACCCCCAGGGGGGACAATGAACACCTTC. This sequence joins TRBV28 and TRBJ1-2; 7 bases align to TRBD1. This CDR3 is built from 13 residues. CDR1 is MDHEN, CDR2 SYDVKM, per germline. Trimming removed 6 bases from V and 12 bases from J; junction bases left unmatched: 13.

The chain couples TRBV6-5 to TRBJ2-3; 11 positions match TRBD2. In germline, CDR1 is MNHEY, CDR2 SVGAGI. The CDR3 runs to 15 residues. With 7 bases clipped from V and 5 bases from J, the junction kept 8 bases outside the gene matches. For the CDR3, the DNA is TGTGCCAGCACCTCCCTAGCGGGGGGTTTAGATACGCAGTATTTT. As protein: CASTSLAGGLDTQYF.

CDR3 DNA: TGCAGCGTTGGGGGACAGACTCTAAACTATGGCTACACCTTC. Translating it yields CSVGGQTLNYGYTF. The chain employs TRBV29-1 and TRBJ1-2, with 7 bases aligning to TRBD1. The CDR3 is made up of 14 amino acids. From germline, CDR1 is SQVTM and CDR2 ANQGSEA. V was clipped by 4 bases and J by 2 bases; unmatched bases: 7. Full variable domain (rest looked up from reference TRBV29-1 and TRBJ1-2): SAVISQKPSRDICQRGTSLTIQCQVDSQVTMMFWYRQQPGQSLTLIATANQGSEATYESGFVIDKFPISRPNLTFSTLTVSNMSPEDSSIYLCSVGGQTLNYGYTFGSGTRLTVV.

The rearrangement links TRBV19 to TRBJ1-3; D not certain. The CDR3 has 14 residues. V dropped 4 bases and J dropped 0 bases, with 7 bases sitting between them. Germline V CDR1 and CDR2: LNHDA, SQIVND (reference sequence). The CDR3 DNA reads TGTGCCAGTAGTAAGGGAGCCTCTGGAAACACCATATATTTT. Translated, it gives CASSKGASGNTIYF.

The gene calls are TRBV11-2 and TRBJ2-7, with D possibly TRBD1 on 5 matching bases. This CDR3 is built from 18 residues. Trimming shortened V by 1 base and J by 3 bases, and 22 bases separated the two germline ends. Germline CDR1 SGHAT, CDR2 FQNNGV. The CDR3, as DNA: TGTGCCAGCAGCTTAGCCCTACCCCGACAGAGAAGTCTCTACGAGCAGTACTTC. This sequence encodes CASSLALPRQRSLYEQYF.

The genes are TRBV11-1 and TRBJ2-1; D is unresolved. The CDR3 is 14 amino acids. V was trimmed by 4 bases and J by 2 bases, leaving 9 bases between them. The germline gives CDR1 SGHAT, CDR2 FQDESV (reference sequence). CDR3 region: CASSSTPAYNEQFF. CDR3 DNA sequence: TGTGCCAGCAGCTCTACCCCCGCCTACAATGAGCAGTTCTTC.

The V gene is TRBV5-5, the J gene TRBJ2-2; 8 bases line up with TRBD1. Germline assignment: CDR1 SGHKS and CDR2 YYEKEE (reference sequence). CDR3 length: 16 amino acids. Trimming cost V 6 bases and J 5 bases; bases outside gene matches: 12. This chain's CDR3 is CASTSSTGVATGELFF. The CDR3 DNA sequence: TGTGCCAGCACCTCCTCGACAGGGGTGGCGACCGGGGAGCTGTTTTTT.

The chain couples TRBV27 to TRBJ2-7, with 8 bases identical to TRBD2. The CDR3 runs 15 residues. Germline CDR1 and CDR2: MNHEY and SMNVEV (reference sequence). V gave up 4 bases and J gave up 2 bases; unmatched junction bases: 7. CDR3 loop: CASSYGTSNPYEQYF. The CDR3 nucleotides are TGTGCCAGCAGTTACGGGACTAGTAACCCCTACGAGCAGTACTTC.

The chain links TRBV9 to TRBJ1-1; unclear D gene. V dropped 0 bases and J dropped 2 bases, with 11 bases sitting between them. The CDR3 extends over 15 amino acids. From germline, CDR1 is SGDLS and CDR2 YYNGEE. CDR3 region: CASSVDHSRNTEAFF. The CDR3 nucleotides read TGTGCCAGCAGCGTAGACCACAGTAGAAACACTGAAGCTTTCTTT.

The rearrangement uses TRBV6-5 and TRBJ2-2, with TRBD1 identical over 12 bases. Per the germline V gene, CDR1 is MNHEY and CDR2 is SVGAGI. V trimming: 6 bases; J trimming: 6 bases; junction bases outside the gene matches: 5. The CDR3 consists of 15 residues. The CDR3, as DNA: TGTGCCAGCAGCCGGGGACAGGGGGCCTCCGGGGAGCTGTTTTTT. Its translation: CASSRGQGASGELFF.

The chain uses TRBV10-3 and TRBJ2-5, with 9 bases matching TRBD2. Germline V gene sequence: CDR1 ENHRY, CDR2 SYGVKD. The CDR3 spans 14 residues. The trim removed 7 bases at V and 3 bases at J, leaving 6 bases unmatched. CDR3 nucleotide sequence: TGTGCCATCAAGTCGACTAGCGGAGAAGAGACCCAGTACTTC. Its protein product is CAIKSTSGEETQYF.

The V gene is TRBV28, the J gene TRBJ1-2; the D is unclear. The CDR3 is 12 amino acids. From germline, CDR1 is MDHEN and CDR2 SYDVKM. Deletions cut 4 bases from V and 8 bases from J, with 11 bases between. CDR3 in amino acids: CASSSEVGGYTF. DNA for the CDR3: TGTGCCAGCAGTTCCGAGGTTGGCGGCTACACCTTC.

V gene TRBV24-1 combines with J gene TRBJ2-3; a possible D gene is TRBD1 (5 bases). CDR3 length equals 15 residues. Trimming stripped 3 bases from V and 3 bases from J, with 12 bases between. Germline loops: CDR1 KGHDR, CDR2 SFDVKD. CDR3 in amino acids: CATSDSRVGTDTQYF. DNA of the CDR3: TGTGCCACCAGTGATAGCAGGGTAGGGACAGATACGCAGTATTTT.

The chain recombines TRBV5-5 with TRBJ1-1; possible D gene TRBD1, 6 bases. V was cut by 2 bases and J by 5 bases, with 22 bases left in between. The V gene's germline CDR1 is SGHKS and CDR2 YYEKEE (reference sequence). The CDR3 extends over 17 amino acids. As DNA, the CDR3 is TGTGCCAGCAGCTTTCCCCCTGGCGGGGGCCCGAGTACTGAAGCTTTCTTT. It yields the protein CASSFPPGGGPSTEAFF.